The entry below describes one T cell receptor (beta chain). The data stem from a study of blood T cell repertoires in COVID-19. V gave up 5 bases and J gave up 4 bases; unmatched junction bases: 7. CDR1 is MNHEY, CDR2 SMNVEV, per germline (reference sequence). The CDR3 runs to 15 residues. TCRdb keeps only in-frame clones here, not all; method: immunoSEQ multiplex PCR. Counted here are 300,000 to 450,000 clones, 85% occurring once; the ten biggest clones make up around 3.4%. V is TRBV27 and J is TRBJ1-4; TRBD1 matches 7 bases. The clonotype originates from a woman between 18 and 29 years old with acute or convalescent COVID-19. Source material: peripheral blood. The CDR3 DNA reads TGTGCCAGCAGTGGAAGGGACAGATTTAATGAAAAACTGTTTTTT. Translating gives CASSGRDRFNEKLFF.